Listed below are T cell receptor beta chains from one sample, sequenced in a study of T cell responses to AZD1222 COVID-19 vaccine. Measured with immunoSEQ multiplex PCR; TCRdb has only the in-frame clones, and not every one. Of 120,000 or so clones in the sample, roughly nine tenths were seen once. Source: peripheral blood, taken on day 0 of AZD1222 vaccination. These receptors were taken from an adult in good health. Both conserved end residues are part of each CDR3. Expanded clones are given a class, and other clones once, few, many or no size at all.

V: TRBV3-1/TRBV3-2
J: TRBJ2-1
size: once
CDR3: CASSQIGIGGEQFF

V: TRBV19
J: TRBJ2-7
size: NA
CDR3: CASSGTGNSYEQYF

V: TRBV5-5
J: TRBJ2-5
size: NA
CDR3: CASSLPRGTPETQYF

V: TRBV28
J: TRBJ2-7
size: NA
CDR3: CASSFLPGVLSYEQYF

V: TRBV28
J: TRBJ2-1
size: NA
CDR3: CASSLLGTGTYNEQFF

V: TRBV29-1
J: TRBJ2-1
size: NA
CDR3: CSVHDRGQFF

V: TRBV18
J: TRBJ2-1
size: NA
CDR3: CASSRTESYNEQFF

V: TRBV3-1/TRBV3-2
J: TRBJ2-1
size: once
CDR3: CASSPPGLASYNEQFF

V: TRBV4-3
J: TRBJ2-2
size: NA
CDR3: CASSHLGVAGELFF

V: TRBV6-2/TRBV6-3
J: TRBJ1-2
size: NA
CDR3: CASSSRVGYGYTF

V: TRBV30
J: TRBJ2-6
size: NA
CDR3: CAWSPLVSGANVLTF

V: TRBV4-2
J: TRBJ2-7
size: NA
CDR3: CASSQFSSVSYEQYF

V: TRBV19
J: TRBJ1-3
size: NA
CDR3: CASSSRVLSGNTIYF

V: TRBV27
J: TRBJ1-5
size: NA
CDR3: CASSLSPDNQPQHF

V: TRBV12-3/TRBV12-4
J: TRBJ2-1
size: NA
CDR3: CASSFWDVNEQFF

V: TRBV7-9
J: TRBJ1-2
size: NA
CDR3: CASSPRSNTHGYTF

V: TRBV19
J: TRBJ1-4
size: NA
CDR3: CASSPLGGTLEKLFF

V: TRBV28
J: TRBJ1-5
size: NA
CDR3: CASGQTGNQPQHF

V: TRBV21-1
J: TRBJ2-3
size: NA
CDR3: CASSIGEETRPLTDTQYF

V: TRBV7-2
J: TRBJ2-7
size: NA
CDR3: CASSSRHFGNYEQYF

V: TRBV6-2/TRBV6-3
J: TRBJ1-5
size: NA
CDR3: CASSRGGRGNQPQHF

V: TRBV2
J: TRBJ1-6
size: NA
CDR3: CASSEAPTGQGNSPLHF

V: TRBV5-1
J: TRBJ1-2
size: NA
CDR3: CASSPSRDRGLLNYGYTF

V: TRBV19
J: TRBJ2-1
size: NA
CDR3: CASTSIISVNEQFF

V: TRBV7-8
J: TRBJ1-6
size: NA
CDR3: CASSLVAGGINNSPLHF

V: TRBV9
J: TRBJ1-2
size: NA
CDR3: CASSVRTGDYGYTF

V: TRBV6-1
J: TRBJ2-5
size: NA
CDR3: CASSENRQETQYF

V: TRBV7-6
J: TRBJ1-1
size: NA
CDR3: CASSLAGGGTEAFF

V: TRBV5-1
J: TRBJ2-7
size: NA
CDR3: CASTNNALTPTYEQYF

V: TRBV7-9
J: TRBJ2-5
size: NA
CDR3: CASRRDSSPQYF

V: TRBV11-2
J: TRBJ1-6
size: NA
CDR3: CASSIRDSVNSPLHF

V: TRBV5-5
J: TRBJ1-4
size: NA
CDR3: CASSLGAAGSNEKLFF

V: TRBV13
J: TRBJ2-7
size: NA
CDR3: CASSGNTGELYEQYF

V: TRBV5-4
J: TRBJ2-7
size: NA
CDR3: CASTAKRGREQYF

V: TRBV19
J: TRBJ1-3
size: NA
CDR3: CASRSDGNTIYF

V: TRBV19
J: TRBJ1-2
size: NA
CDR3: CASSRASGDLDGYTF

V: TRBV5-1
J: TRBJ2-7
size: NA
CDR3: CASSALPGTGKEQYF

V: TRBV3-1/TRBV3-2
J: TRBJ2-5
size: NA
CDR3: CASSRTSGGVETQYF

V: TRBV4-1
J: TRBJ1-1
size: NA
CDR3: CASSQVTVNTEAFF

V: TRBV11-2
J: TRBJ2-5
size: NA
CDR3: CASSSSKTQYF

V: TRBV7-6
J: TRBJ2-5
size: NA
CDR3: CASSSSGGRQTQYF

V: TRBV4-3
J: TRBJ1-2
size: NA
CDR3: CASSQDGTVYGYTF

V: TRBV24-1
J: TRBJ2-2
size: NA
CDR3: CATSDLKRGNTGELFF

V: TRBV9
J: TRBJ1-1
size: NA
CDR3: CASSGGRGFEAFF

V: TRBV27
J: TRBJ2-7
size: NA
CDR3: CASGGGSRYEQYF

V: TRBV28
J: TRBJ2-7
size: NA
CDR3: CASGGRDSSYEQYF

V: TRBV12-3/TRBV12-4
J: TRBJ2-1
size: few
CDR3: CASSLVIGNEQFF

V: TRBV5-4
J: TRBJ2-2
size: NA
CDR3: CASSLDAVSNTGELFF

V: TRBV7-3
J: TRBJ1-1
size: NA
CDR3: CASSLRPTAEAFF

V: TRBV28
J: TRBJ2-7
size: NA
CDR3: CASSSPGDSYEQYF

V: TRBV7-9
J: TRBJ2-6
size: NA
CDR3: CASSPRPGGEGSGANVLTF

V: TRBV10-1
J: TRBJ2-7
size: NA
CDR3: CASSEGSSGTPSYEQYF

V: TRBV28
J: TRBJ2-7
size: NA
CDR3: CASDGQDSYEQYF

V: TRBV27
J: TRBJ1-5
size: NA
CDR3: CASSPIRDSDQPQHF

V: TRBV28
J: TRBJ1-2
size: NA
CDR3: CASRLQGNYGYTF

V: TRBV7-2
J: TRBJ2-3
size: NA
CDR3: CASSPGPFTDTQYF

V: TRBV27
J: TRBJ2-7
size: few
CDR3: CASSFRQEQYF

V: TRBV24-1
J: TRBJ2-3
size: NA
CDR3: CATSDSGLKADTQYF

V: TRBV28
J: TRBJ1-1
size: NA
CDR3: CASSLGGLIPEAFF